A single sample gave rise to the 14 T cell receptor beta chains below, sequenced in a study of shared clonotypes between healthy human individuals. The data were produced by immunoSEQ multiplex PCR, yet TCRdb's version contains in-frame clones alone and is incomplete. The sample lists about 820,000 clones; over 90% were seen once. Naive CD8 cells, CD45RO-negative and positively selected for CCR7, excluded terminally differentiated effector memory CD45RA+ cells. The sequencing input was naive CD8+ T cells sorted from blood. Receptors were obtained from a man aged 30-40 years in good health.

The chain is built from TRBV7-9 and TRBJ2-7; 11 nucleotides match TRBD2. The V gene's germline CDR1 is SEHNR and CDR2 FQNEAQ (reference sequence). Trimming removed 5 bases from V and 4 bases from J; junction bases left unmatched: 7. The CDR3 totals 15 residues. CDR3 amino acids: CASSQPTSGSYEQYF. In nucleotides, the CDR3 is TGTGCCAGCAGCCAACCCACTAGCGGGAGTTACGAGCAGTACTTC.

The chain joins TRBV5-1 to TRBJ2-1, with TRBD1 as a possible D gene (6 bases). Germline V gene data show CDR1 as SGHRS and CDR2 as YFSETQ. The CDR3 is 14 residues long. V lost 4 bases, J lost 7 bases, and 15 bases lay in between. The CDR3 DNA reads as TGCGCCAGCAGCGGAACAGGGATGTGGAATGAGCAGTTCTTC. This gives the protein CASSGTGMWNEQFF.

The rearrangement joins TRBV7-9 to TRBJ2-7; TRBD1 aligns across 7 bases. Looked up from germline, CDR1 is SEHNR and CDR2 is FQNEAQ (reference sequence). V dropped 8 bases and J dropped 1; count of bases not matched to a gene: 5. The CDR3 extends over 13 amino acids. The CDR3 DNA reads TGTGCCAGCGAGGGGGCGCGATCCTACGAGCAGTACTTC. Protein sequence: CASEGARSYEQYF.

The chain combines TRBV4-2 with TRBJ2-3; perhaps TRBD2 as D (5 bases). V lost 5 bases, J lost 1 base, and 10 bases lay in between. From germline, CDR1 is LGHNA and CDR2 YNFKEQ. The CDR3 runs 14 residues. The chain's CDR3 is CASSTDGGTDTQYF. CDR3 coding DNA: TGTGCCAGCAGCACGGACGGGGGCACAGATACGCAGTATTTT.

The V call is TRBV7-9, the J call TRBJ2-3, with 8 bases matching TRBD2. CDR1 and CDR2 (germline): SEHNR, FQNEAQ (reference sequence). V was clipped by 1 base and J by 3 bases; unmatched bases: 3. CDR3 length equals 15 residues. CDR3 in DNA: TGTGCCAGCAGCTTAGTAATAGCGGGAACAGATACGCAGTATTTT. It encodes CASSLVIAGTDTQYF.

V gene TRBV4-1 combines with J gene TRBJ2-7, with TRBD2 identical over 9 bases. This CDR3 has 14 amino acids. CDR1 is MGHRA, CDR2 YSYEKL, per germline. The ends lost 1 base at V and 5 bases at J; junction bases unmatched: 3. The CDR3 nucleotides read TGCGCCAGCAGCCAAGGACTAGCGGACGACGAGCAGTACTTC. Translating it yields CASSQGLADDEQYF.

The chain joins TRBV4-3 to TRBJ2-1, with 9 bases fitting TRBD2. The V gene end was trimmed by 0 bases and the J gene end by 3 bases; junction bases not matched to a gene: 3. This CDR3 contains 16 residues. The germline V gene has CDR1 LGHNA and CDR2 YSLEER. CDR3 protein: CASSQDLTSGYNEQFF. CDR3 nucleotides: TGCGCCAGCAGCCAAGATTTGACTAGCGGCTACAATGAGCAGTTCTTC.

V gene TRBV9 combines with J gene TRBJ2-6; D may correspond to TRBD1 or TRBD2 (5 bases each). This CDR3 region has 16 residues. The V and J ends lost 3 bases and 4 bases respectively, with 14 bases between them. The germline gives CDR1 SGDLS, CDR2 YYNGEE. The CDR3 region is CASSAHGGTGANVLTF. DNA for the CDR3: TGTGCCAGCAGCGCCCATGGGGGAACCGGGGCCAACGTCCTGACTTTC.

The chain links TRBV14 to TRBJ1-2; 8 bases line up with TRBD1. The CDR3 runs 15 residues. V dropped 1 base and J dropped 3; count of bases not matched to a gene: 4. From germline, CDR1 is SGHDN and CDR2 FVKESK. CDR3 region: CASSQVGTGDYGYTF. The CDR3 region has the DNA TGTGCCAGCAGCCAAGTAGGGACAGGAGACTATGGCTACACCTTC.

The CDR3 bases are TGTGCCAGCAGCTTGGAGGGCGAGGGGGAGCGCTACACCTTC. Translation gives CASSLEGEGERYTF. V gene TRBV5-5 combines with J gene TRBJ1-2, with D possibly matching TRBD1 (6 bases). V was cut by 0 bases and J by 9 bases, with 15 bases left in between. Germline V gene lookup returns CDR1 SGHKS and CDR2 YYEKEE (reference sequence). The CDR3 totals 14 residues.

CDR3 bases: TGTGCCAGCGGGCCGCGGGGCAACTACGAGCAGTACTTC. It is translated as CASGPRGNYEQYF. V and J are TRBV5-4 and TRBJ2-7, with D tentatively TRBD2 (6 bases). Germline values: CDR1 SGHNT, CDR2 YYREEE (reference sequence). This CDR3 is built from 13 residues. The ends were cut back, 7 bases at V and 3 bases at J, with 14 bases in the middle.

The V and J genes are TRBV10-2 and TRBJ2-1; 7 nucleotides match TRBD2. The trim removed 10 bases at V and 5 bases at J, leaving 8 bases unmatched. Germline assignment: CDR1 WSHSY and CDR2 SAAADI. The CDR3 spans 13 residues. The CDR3 DNA reads TGCGCCACTGCCTGGGAGGGAGACAATGAGCAGTTCTTC. The encoded protein is CATAWEGDNEQFF.

The chain links TRBV4-1 to TRBJ2-3; 7 bases are shared with TRBD2. The CDR3 runs 15 residues. Trimming at V came to 6 bases and at J to 4 bases, leaving 10 bases not matched to a gene. Germline loops: CDR1 MGHRA, CDR2 YSYEKL. The chain's CDR3 is CASSPRGSRSDTQYF. The CDR3, as DNA: TGCGCCAGCAGTCCCCGCGGGAGTCGATCAGATACGCAGTATTTT.

This chain joins TRBV11-2 and TRBJ2-5, with D tentatively TRBD1 (6 bases). Germline CDR1 is SGHAT and CDR2 is FQNNGV. V lost 4 bases, J lost 5 bases, and 17 bases lay in between. This CDR3 has 15 amino acids. CDR3 in amino acids: CASSSRQVPEETQYF. DNA for the CDR3: TGTGCCAGCAGCTCACGACAGGTACCGGAGGAGACCCAGTACTTC. The full variable domain, completed using reference TRBV11-2 and TRBJ2-5, is EAGVAQSPRYKIIEKRQSVAFWCNPISGHATLYWYQQILGQGPKLLIQFQNNGVVDDSQLPKDRFSAERLKGVDSTLKIQPAKLEDSAVYLCASSSRQVPEETQYFGPGTRLLVL.